These T cell receptor beta chains were read from a single sample in a study of tumour-infiltrating T cells in Burkitt lymphoma. Clones were sequenced by immunoSEQ multiplex PCR, and TCRdb holds only the in-frame ones, with some missing. The data contain about 13,000 clones, over 75% of them singletons. Input material: tumor tissue. These receptor sequences come from a human donor with diffuse large B-cell lymphoma. The CDR3 runs from the conserved cysteine through the conserved F or W. A D gene is named only where the DNA matches it firmly. Clone size appears in some rows only: once, few, many, or a class for an expanded clone.

>-|TRBV7-8|TRBJ2-1|-
CASSPAIVGGSYNEQFF
TGTGCCAGCAGCCCCGCGATCGTCGGGGGTTCCTACAATGAGCAGTTCTTC
>-|TRBV19|TRBJ2-5|-
CASRDSARETQYF
TGTGCCAGTAGGGATTCGGCGCGGGAGACCCAGTACTTC
>-|TRBV5-1|TRBJ1-2|-
CASSLEVIGGYTF
TGCGCCAGCAGCTTGGAGGTTATCGGTGGCTACACCTTC
>-|TRBV5-1|TRBJ1-1|TRBD1
CASSSTGGGGYTEAFF
TGCGCCAGCAGCTCCACAGGGGGCGGTGGGTACACTGAAGCTTTCTTT
>-|TRBV5-1|TRBJ2-5|-
CASSLGRIQETQYF
TGCGCCAGCAGCTTGGGACGGATACAAGAGACCCAGTACTTC
>-|TRBV28|TRBJ2-7|TRBD2
CASSLGGSSSYEQYF
TGTGCCAGCAGTTTGGGCGGGAGTAGCTCCTACGAGCAGTACTTC
>-|TRBV5-6|TRBJ2-6|-
CASSLNSGVGANVLTF
TGTGCCAGCAGCTTAAATTCAGGGGTAGGGGCCAACGTCCTGACTTTC
>-|TRBV10-2|TRBJ2-7|TRBD1
CASRDSYEQYF
TGCGCCAGTAGGGACAGCTACGAGCAGTACTTC
>-|TRBV5-1|TRBJ2-1|-
CASSLDRGTYNEQFF
TGCGCCAGCAGCTTGGATCGGGGAACTTACAATGAGCAGTTCTTC
>few|TRBV9|TRBJ2-5|-
CASSPRQEETQYF
TGTGCCAGCAGCCCACGACAGGAAGAGACCCAGTACTTC
>-|TRBV18|TRBJ2-7|-
CASSPNPRGEGQYF
TGTGCCAGCTCACCCAACCCCCGGGGTGAAGGGCAGTACTTC
>once|TRBV2|TRBJ1-4|TRBD1
CASSQRGSQGATNEKLFF
TGTGCCAGCAGCCAGAGGGGTTCACAGGGGGCAACTAATGAAAAACTGTTTTTT
>once|TRBV5-5|TRBJ2-2|-
CASSLEERNTGELFF
TGTGCCAGCAGCTTGGAAGAGAGAAACACCGGGGAGCTGTTTTTT
>-|TRBV5-4|TRBJ1-4|-
CASSLRGTRGEEKLFF
TGTGCCAGCAGCCTCCGGGGGACACGGGGGGAAGAAAAACTGTTTTTT
>-|TRBV5-8|TRBJ1-4|TRBD1
CASSLTTGTGIDEKLFF
TGTGCCAGCAGCTTGACCACCGGGACAGGGATCGACGAAAAACTGTTTTTT
>-|TRBV19|TRBJ1-1|-
CASSIDTGTEAFF
TGTGCCAGTAGTATAGATACGGGCACTGAAGCTTTCTTT
>-|TRBV2|TRBJ2-1|-
CASSELAYNEQFF
TGTGCCAGCAGTGAACTGGCCTACAATGAGCAGTTCTTC
>-|TRBV2|TRBJ2-3|-
CASSVRTLGDTQYF
TGTGCCAGCAGTGTCAGGACTCTGGGAGATACGCAGTATTTT
>-|TRBV7-9|TRBJ1-1|-
CASSLQGRVTEAFF
TGTGCCAGCAGCTTACAGGGGCGGGTCACTGAAGCTTTCTTT
>-|TRBV27|TRBJ1-5|-
CASSFGAGGAQPQHF
TGTGCCAGCAGTTTTGGAGCCGGGGGCGCGCAGCCCCAGCATTTT
>-|TRBV18|TRBJ2-2|-
CASSPSSGELFF
TGTGCCAGCTCACCTTCTTCCGGGGAGCTGTTTTTT
>-|TRBV6-6|TRBJ2-2|-
CASSYSLEAGELFF
TGTGCCAGCAGTTACTCGTTAGAGGCCGGGGAGCTGTTTTTT
>-|TRBV2|TRBJ2-2|-
CASSEGDTAGELFF
TGTGCCAGCAGTGAAGGGGACACTGCCGGGGAGCTGTTTTTT
>once|TRBV5-1|TRBJ1-6|TRBD1
CASSPTGPGSPLHF
TGCGCCAGCAGCCCGACAGGGCCAGGGTCACCCCTCCACTTT